This TCR beta chain was sequenced in a study of T cell responses to AZD1222 COVID-19 vaccine. Study-level background: Recipients boosted at about 4 weeks or about 12 weeks are pooled. The study's findings and limits: Spike was spanned by vaccine-associated CD4 TCRs, with dominance at 160-218 and 743-854. Reports indicate that nearly half of spike-specific TCRs are directed at unmutated variant regions.

Germline loops: CDR1 SGHVS, CDR2 FQNEAQ. This CDR3 region has 14 residues. With 3 bases removed from V and 1 base from J, the gap between germline ends came to 9 bases. This table comes from immunoSEQ multiplex PCR, and its TCRdb copy is limited to in-frame clones, with some not included. The repertoire has 140,000 to 150,000 clones, 85% to 90% of them found once; the top ten carry under 2%. Worth noting for this clone: What it binds is not known. Other DNA sequences within the sample encode an identical CDR3.

The V and J genes are TRBV7-8 and TRBJ1-1; D is possibly TRBD1 (6 bases). The sequence was collected from an adult in good health. The sample in question was peripheral blood, obtained on day 0 of AZD1222 vaccination. The CDR3 protein is CASSLRTENTEAFF. The CDR3 DNA reads TGTGCCAGCAGCTTGAGGACAGAGAACACTGAAGCTTTCTTT.